This TCR beta chain was identified in a study of blood T cell repertoires in COVID-19. Study-level background: There were acute and convalescent COVID-19 samples, and they came from the United States, Italy and Spain. From T cells, B-cell-depleted T cells, or PBMCs came the material, which was cDNA or gDNA.

This CDR3 is 14 amino acids long. Germline V gene data show CDR1 as SGHNT and CDR2 as YYREEE (reference sequence). Trimming took 0 bases from V and 6 from J, leaving 9 bases between them. The authors' processing: Reference gene primer amplification gave nucleated cell count estimates. Sequencing used immunoSEQ multiplex PCR; TCRdb keeps in-frame clones, though not all of them. That table furnishes V, J and clone size, whereas the DNA furnished D and trimming. The profile shows under 150,000 clones, about 85% of them singletons. The source material was peripheral blood. The chain combines TRBV5-4 with TRBJ2-2; D remains ambiguous. The TCR sequence derives from a man between 40 and 49 years old with active or convalescent COVID-19. CDR3 coding DNA: TGTGCCAGCAGCTTGGCGCACGGGTCCGGGGAGCTGTTTTTT. Its protein is CASSLAHGSGELFF. The variable domain in full, with the rest retrieved from reference TRBV5-4 and TRBJ2-2, is ETGVTQSPTHLIKTRGQQVTLRCSSQSGHNTVSWYQQALGQGPQFIFQYYREEENGRGNFPPRFSGLQFPNYSSELNVNALELDDSALYLCASSLAHGSGELFFGEGSRLTVL.